A single sample gave rise to the 3 T cell receptor beta chains below, sequenced in a study of blood T cell repertoires in COVID-19. The assay was immunoSEQ multiplex PCR, and TCRdb's table has in-frame clones only and misses some. This table holds 160,000 or so clones, 70% to 90% found once. The source material was peripheral blood. These receptors all stem from an older woman with acute or convalescent COVID-19.

The V and J genes are TRBV4-3 and TRBJ1-6, with 7 bases aligning to TRBD1. The germline V gene encodes CDR1 LGHNA and CDR2 YSLEER. CDR3 length: 16 residues. V gave up 2 bases and J gave up 7 bases; unmatched junction bases: 8. CDR3 sequence (DNA): TGCGCCAGCAGCCAAATCGCAGGGGGTAGCAATTCACCCCTCCACTTT. It codes for CASSQIAGGSNSPLHF.

J is TRBJ2-1 and V is TRBV7-9; a possible D gene is TRBD2 (6 bases). The CDR3 is 15 residues long. Deletions cut 2 bases from V and 5 bases from J, with 13 bases between. Germline V lookup: CDR1 SEHNR, CDR2 FQNEAQ (reference sequence). CDR3 sequence reads: CASSLWEDLNNEQFF. For the CDR3, the DNA is TGTGCCAGCAGCTTATGGGAGGACTTAAACAATGAGCAGTTCTTC.

The CDR3 here is CASSKSGTGYTEQFF. The CDR3 DNA is TGTGCCAGTAGTAAATCCGGGACAGGATATACCGAGCAGTTCTTC. The genes are TRBV19 and TRBJ2-1; 8 nucleotides line up with TRBD1. With 4 bases clipped from V and 10 bases from J, the junction kept 12 bases outside the gene matches. The V gene's germline CDR1 is LNHDA and CDR2 SQIVND (reference sequence). This CDR3 is built from 15 residues.